A selection of T cell receptor beta chains follows, all from one sample in a study of blood T cell repertoires in COVID-19. Using immunoSEQ multiplex PCR, the repertoire was profiled, and TCRdb retains in-frame clones only, with some absent. The table lists just over 250,000 clones, 80% to 90% of them singletons, with about 4% in the top ten. Input material: PBMCs or T cells enriched from blood (not recorded which). The receptors here all came from a man younger than 45 with acute COVID-19. The CDR3 runs from the conserved cysteine through the conserved F or W. Fields, in order: J gene, clone size, D gene, V gene, CDR3 protein, CDR3 DNA. The D gene is left open where the match is weak. Clone size is given for some rows only: seen once, a few or many times, or a class if the clone is expanded.

J: TRBJ1-5; size: NA; D: TRBD1; V: TRBV28; CDR3: CASLRQGGNNQPQHF; DNA: TGTGCCAGTCTTAGACAGGGGGGAAACAATCAGCCCCAGCATTTT
J: TRBJ1-5; size: NA; D: TRBD1; V: TRBV19; CDR3: CASDRGQSQPQHF; DNA: TGTGCCAGCGACAGGGGGCAATCCCAGCCCCAGCATTTT
J: TRBJ2-2; size: NA; D: NA; V: TRBV11-2; CDR3: CASGMAGNTGELFF; DNA: TGTGCCAGCGGGATGGCGGGGAACACCGGGGAGCTGTTTTTT
J: TRBJ1-3; size: NA; D: NA; V: TRBV3-1/TRBV3-2; CDR3: CASRSSGNTIYF; DNA: TGTGCCAGTAGGAGCTCTGGAAACACCATATATTTT
J: TRBJ2-3; size: NA; D: NA; V: TRBV2; CDR3: CASILTDTQYF; DNA: TGTGCCAGCATCCTCACAGATACGCAGTATTTT
J: TRBJ2-3; size: NA; D: TRBD2; V: TRBV19; CDR3: CASTPHSVSGVIDTQYF; DNA: TGTGCCAGTACTCCCCATAGTGTTAGCGGGGTCATAGATACGCAGTATTTT
J: TRBJ2-1; size: few; D: NA; V: TRBV12-5; CDR3: CASGLLNEQFF; DNA: TGTGCTAGTGGTCTCTTGAATGAGCAGTTCTTC
J: TRBJ1-4; size: NA; D: TRBD1; V: TRBV15; CDR3: CATSREVGTGVGNEKLFF; DNA: TGTGCCACCAGCAGAGAAGTTGGGACAGGTGTCGGGAATGAAAAACTGTTTTTT
J: TRBJ2-2; size: NA; D: TRBD2; V: TRBV29-1; CDR3: CSVEGITSGTTGELFF; DNA: TGCAGCGTTGAAGGGATCACTAGCGGGACCACCGGGGAGCTGTTTTTT
J: TRBJ1-1; size: NA; D: NA; V: TRBV5-4; CDR3: CASRQGFEAFF; DNA: TGTGCCAGCAGGCAGGGGTTTGAAGCTTTCTTT
J: TRBJ1-4; size: NA; D: TRBD1; V: TRBV5-6; CDR3: CASSGTGVGKLFF; DNA: TGTGCCAGCAGCGGGACAGGGGTTGGGAAACTGTTTTTT
J: TRBJ1-1; size: once; D: NA; V: TRBV6-5; CDR3: CASSPGTPGMGAFF; DNA: TGTGCCAGCAGCCCCGGGACTCCGGGCATGGGAGCTTTCTTT
J: TRBJ1-1; size: NA; D: TRBD1; V: TRBV19; CDR3: CASSPQGAGTHFFF; DNA: TGTGCCAGTAGCCCTCAGGGGGCCGGTACTCATTTTTTCTTT
J: TRBJ2-1; size: NA; D: TRBD1; V: TRBV6-5; CDR3: CASSYSGTASYNEQFF; DNA: TGTGCCAGCAGTTACTCCGGGACAGCTTCCTACAATGAGCAGTTCTTC
J: TRBJ1-2; size: NA; D: TRBD1; V: TRBV19; CDR3: CASSFPGTGGLYGYTF; DNA: TGTGCCAGTAGTTTCCCCGGGACAGGGGGCCTTTATGGCTACACCTTC
J: TRBJ2-2; size: NA; D: NA; V: TRBV11-3; CDR3: CASSLDGGGELFF; DNA: TGTGCCAGCAGCTTAGACGGCGGGGGGGAGCTGTTTTTT
J: TRBJ2-3; size: NA; D: TRBD2; V: TRBV29-1; CDR3: CSARLALDTQYF; DNA: TGCAGCGCCCGACTAGCGTTAGATACGCAGTATTTT
J: TRBJ1-5; size: NA; D: NA; V: TRBV28; CDR3: CASRSAGVSNQPQHF; DNA: TGTGCCAGCAGATCGGCGGGGGTTAGCAATCAGCCCCAGCATTTT
J: TRBJ1-1; size: few; D: NA; V: TRBV6-5; CDR3: CASSYPPLAFF; DNA: TGTGCCAGCAGTTACCCCCCCTTGGCTTTCTTT
J: TRBJ2-1; size: NA; D: NA; V: TRBV7-8; CDR3: CASSSGSAYNEQFF; DNA: TGTGCCAGCAGTAGTGGAAGCGCCTACAATGAGCAGTTCTTC
J: TRBJ1-5; size: NA; D: NA; V: TRBV2; CDR3: CASRGGADSNQPQHF; DNA: TGTGCCAGCAGAGGGGGGGCCGATAGCAATCAGCCCCAGCATTTT
J: TRBJ1-5; size: NA; D: NA; V: TRBV6-5; CDR3: CASTADGSNQPQHF; DNA: TGTGCCAGCACCGCCGACGGGAGCAATCAGCCCCAGCATTTT
J: TRBJ2-1; size: NA; D: NA; V: TRBV19; CDR3: CASSSHGPSSFF; DNA: TGTGCCAGTAGTTCCCATGGGCCCTCTTCGTTCTTC
J: TRBJ1-6; size: NA; D: NA; V: TRBV7-8; CDR3: CASSSKGQGISSPLHF; DNA: TGTGCCAGCAGCTCCAAGGGTCAGGGAATAAGTTCACCCCTCCACTTT
J: TRBJ2-5; size: NA; D: NA; V: TRBV5-1; CDR3: CASSLGGGEGEETQYF; DNA: TGCGCCAGCAGCTTGGGAGGGGGGGAAGGAGAAGAGACCCAGTACTTC
J: TRBJ1-1; size: NA; D: TRBD1; V: TRBV7-9; CDR3: CASSHNRDRADTEAFF; DNA: TGTGCCAGCAGCCATAATCGGGACAGGGCGGACACTGAAGCTTTCTTT
J: TRBJ2-1; size: NA; D: NA; V: TRBV28; CDR3: CASSLRAGIYNEQFF; DNA: TGTGCCAGCAGTTTGAGGGCGGGGATTTACAATGAGCAGTTCTTC
J: TRBJ1-5; size: NA; D: NA; V: TRBV21-1; CDR3: CASRLRGGFYGQPQHF; DNA: TGTGCCAGCAGACTAAGGGGAGGGTTTTATGGACAGCCCCAGCATTTT
J: TRBJ1-2; size: NA; D: NA; V: TRBV6-5; CDR3: CASSNRAGRFGYTF; DNA: TGTGCCAGCAGCAACCGGGCAGGGAGGTTTGGCTACACCTTC
J: TRBJ1-3; size: NA; D: NA; V: TRBV19; CDR3: CASSMLDYRDTIYF; DNA: TGTGCCAGTAGTATGTTGGACTATCGGGACACCATATATTTT
J: TRBJ1-6; size: NA; D: NA; V: TRBV2; CDR3: CASRGPTGGNSPLHF; DNA: TGTGCCAGCAGGGGGCCGACAGGAGGCAATTCACCCCTCCACTTT
J: TRBJ1-5; size: NA; D: TRBD1; V: TRBV4-1; CDR3: CASSQEGTGSQPQHF; DNA: TGCGCCAGCAGCCAAGAAGGGACAGGGAGCCAGCCCCAGCATTTT
J: TRBJ1-1; size: once; D: NA; V: TRBV3-1/TRBV3-2; CDR3: CASSQDGGWNTEAFF; DNA: TGTGCCAGCAGCCAAGACGGGGGTTGGAACACTGAAGCTTTCTTT
J: TRBJ2-4; size: NA; D: TRBD1; V: TRBV9; CDR3: CASSTTDRGKNIQYF; DNA: TGTGCCAGCAGCACGACGGACAGGGGAAAAAACATTCAGTACTTC
J: TRBJ1-2; size: NA; D: NA; V: TRBV3-1/TRBV3-2; CDR3: CASSPTGRRGYTF; DNA: TGTGCCAGCAGCCCCACAGGGAGACGTGGCTACACCTTC
J: TRBJ2-1; size: NA; D: TRBD2; V: TRBV24-1; CDR3: CATSDPMGGGHNNEQFF; DNA: TGTGCCACCAGTGATCCCATGGGCGGGGGGCATAACAATGAGCAGTTCTTC
J: TRBJ1-5; size: NA; D: NA; V: TRBV7-2; CDR3: CASSGQSNQPQHF; DNA: TGTGCCAGCAGCGGGCAGAGCAATCAGCCCCAGCATTTT
J: TRBJ2-1; size: NA; D: NA; V: TRBV28; CDR3: CASIKGGAKVQGEQFF; DNA: TGTGCCAGCATAAAGGGCGGGGCGAAGGTTCAGGGCGAGCAGTTCTTC
J: TRBJ1-2; size: once; D: TRBD1; V: TRBV5-5; CDR3: CASSFWDSSYTF; DNA: TGTGCCAGCAGCTTCTGGGACAGCAGCTACACCTTC
J: TRBJ2-1; size: NA; D: NA; V: TRBV9; CDR3: CASSPDAASSYNEQFF; DNA: TGTGCCAGCAGCCCCGATGCGGCCAGTTCCTACAATGAGCAGTTCTTC
J: TRBJ1-6; size: NA; D: TRBD1; V: TRBV10-1; CDR3: CASSEGRQGGSPLHF; DNA: TGCGCCAGCAGTGAGGGGCGACAGGGAGGATCACCCCTCCACTTT
J: TRBJ1-2; size: once; D: NA; V: TRBV19; CDR3: CASSMGKIGRDLDGYTF; DNA: TGTGCCAGTAGTATGGGGAAGATCGGCAGGGACTTAGATGGCTACACCTTC